This is a list of T cell receptor beta chains from one sample in a study of T cells in Graves' hyperthyroidism and ophthalmopathy. MiXCR was run by TCRdb on the multiplex PCR reads, yielding one entry per CDR3 protein. Of under 300,000 distinct CDR3 sequences in the sample, 15% were seen once. Specimen: blood. The origin of the receptors is a woman in her 50s with Graves' hyperthyroidism that later progressed to Graves' ophthalmopathy. The conserved cysteine and the conserved F or W are not part of the CDR3 here. A row's size may be missing; if present it is once, few, many or a size class.

V	size	CDR3
TRBV5-5	many	ASSLEGYGTEAF
TRBV7-9	many	ASTVDSDTEAF
TRBV5-1	many	ASSLTGDPFTGELF
TRBV2	many	ASSITGTASYNEQF
TRBV18	many	ASSPPGGVNTEAF
TRBV20-1	NA	SARRTGDYGYT
TRBV28	many	ASSFSGYTGELF
TRBV20-1	NA	SARDPLTGAGETQY
TRBV2	many	ASSEAPRGRDEQF
TRBV28	many	ASSLPRRLAGSDLRETQY
TRBV28	many	ASNYRGYGANVLT
TRBV15	many	ATSRGQGGSTGDQPQH
TRBV6-1	once	ASSVGLWAYYEQY
TRBV6-1	many	ASTDPRRGDEQY
TRBV20-1	many	SATNSNQPQH
TRBV20-1	many	SARQIDRANTEAF
TRBV27	many	ASSPFLTGLINGNQPQH
TRBV28	many	ASMGGSNEKLF
TRBV6-5	NA	ASSSVRAGEYNEQF
TRBV11-2	many	ASSLGQGVIQPQH
TRBV7-7	NA	ASSLAPGTGNEKLF
TRBV19	NA	ASRALRLNPEKLF
TRBV29-1	few	SGVAAGAGANVLT
TRBV19	many	ASRDFTSTDTQY
TRBV12-3/TRBV12-4	many	ASSFGQGASNTEAF
TRBV20-1	NA	SAVSGNSPLH
TRBV20-1	many	SAAEGQGVPGQY
TRBV28	NA	ASRALVELAKNIQY
TRBV5-1	many	ASSRETGTFDEKLF
TRBV5-4	NA	ASSLGVSSGRLNEQF
TRBV4-1	few	ASSQEAVWGVQQF
TRBV20-1	many	SASSLAGGETQY
TRBV3-1	many	ASSQVERQETQY
TRBV2	many	ASSEQRGAATQY
TRBV4-2	many	ASSQGGAGVDNEQF
TRBV5-1	NA	ASSLVGPGEAQY
TRBV19	NA	VSGMRAGIYNEQF
TRBV16	many	ASSQTLGAYEQY
TRBV6-1	NA	ARERASSYNEQF
TRBV5-1	many	ASSLAGVVGQF
TRBV28	many	ASHGTGIHEQY
TRBV12-3/TRBV12-4	many	ASRSGTESNQPQH
TRBV4-1	NA	ASSQVGDRGDEQY
TRBV5-1	many	ASSNLGGETQY
TRBV27	many	ASRLAGQGVSPLH
TRBV2	many	ASTWDRGHEQY
TRBV27	many	ASSYRDPGGSPLH
TRBV18	NA	ASSPQPGGITDTQY
TRBV5-8	many	ASSPVEGNEQF